One T cell receptor beta chain is described in this entry. Its antigen is not identified. The data were obtained in a study of CD8+CD57+ T cells in acquired aplastic anemia. Study-wide results and limits: A set of some 28 CD8+ CDR3 sequences was shared between patients and controls, and these sequences appeared highly expressed in patients. With respect to CD8+ Simpson's diversity, patients and controls did not differ significantly.

The sequenced patients had an expansion of CD8+CD57+ cells seen by flow cytometry. At the time of blood sampling, patients had not yet received any therapy. Trimming took off 6 bases at V and 4 bases at J, with 15 bases between the two ends. CDR1 is DFQATT and CDR2 is SNEGSKA in the germline V gene (reference sequence). The CDR3 has 13 residues. Template material for TCR beta VDJ and CDR3 profiling consisted of genomic DNA. From the reads, TCRdb called clonotypes with MiXCR, one entry per CDR3 protein. The sample contains fewer than 200,000 distinct CDR3 sequences, less than 50% of which appear only once.

What was sequenced was sorted CD4+, CD8+, or CD8+CD57+ T cells (not recorded which) from PBMCs. The rearrangement joins TRBV20-1 to TRBJ2-5; D is perhaps TRBD1 or TRBD2 (6 bases each). The receptor was isolated from a human donor with aplastic anemia. For the CDR3, the DNA is TGCAGTGCCGAGGGGGGCCCGGGAGAGACCCAGTACTTC. Its protein product is CSAEGGPGETQYF.